This is a list of T cell receptor beta chains from one sample in a study of blood T cell repertoires in COVID-19. TCRdb keeps only in-frame clones here, not all; method: immunoSEQ multiplex PCR. The table includes about 68,000 clones, 65% to 85% detected once. Sequencing was carried out using peripheral blood. These receptors all stem from a woman in her forties or fifties with acute or convalescent COVID-19. The CDR3 runs from the conserved cysteine through the conserved F or W. A D gene is named only where the DNA matches it firmly. The size of a clone is reported for some rows only, either as once, few or many, or as a class for expanded clones.

V: TRBV2
length: 11
J: TRBJ2-1
size: once
D: .
DNA: TGTGCCAGCAGTGATACTAGAGAGCAGTTCTTC
CDR3: CASSDTREQFF

V: TRBV7-2
length: 14
J: TRBJ1-1
size: .
D: .
DNA: TGTGCCAGCAGTGACCAGGGAAGTAACACTGAAGCTTTCTTT
CDR3: CASSDQGSNTEAFF

V: TRBV2
length: 11
J: TRBJ1-1
size: many
D: .
DNA: TGTGCCAGCAGCTATGACACTGAAGCTTTCTTT
CDR3: CASSYDTEAFF

V: TRBV18
length: 16
J: TRBJ2-1
size: .
D: TRBD1
DNA: TGTGCCAGCTCACTAATGGGACAGGGGACTCCGAATGAGCAGTTCTTC
CDR3: CASSLMGQGTPNEQFF

V: TRBV6-6
length: 15
J: TRBJ2-1
size: once
D: .
DNA: TGTGCCTGTCAACTGCGGTCCGTATCCTACAATGAGCAGTTCTTC
CDR3: CACQLRSVSYNEQFF

V: TRBV4-3
length: 21
J: TRBJ2-1
size: .
D: TRBD2
DNA: TGCGCCAGCAGCCCGTACGAGTTAGGGACTAGCGGGAGCGGAAGGTACAATGAGCAGTTCTTC
CDR3: CASSPYELGTSGSGRYNEQFF

V: TRBV11-2
length: 15
J: TRBJ2-2
size: once
D: TRBD1
DNA: TGTGCCAGCAGCTTATACAGGGGGAACACCGGGGAGCTGTTTTTT
CDR3: CASSLYRGNTGELFF

V: TRBV3-1/TRBV3-2
length: 13
J: TRBJ1-3
size: .
D: .
DNA: TGTGCCAGCAGCCAAGCCCAGGGTAACACCATATATTTT
CDR3: CASSQAQGNTIYF

V: TRBV28
length: 15
J: TRBJ2-1
size: .
D: .
DNA: TGTGCCAGCAGTTTACCGGCAGGGTCCTACAATGAGCAGTTCTTC
CDR3: CASSLPAGSYNEQFF

V: TRBV30
length: 14
J: TRBJ2-2
size: .
D: TRBD2
DNA: TGTGCCTGGAGGAGGCGGGGGTTTAACGGGGAGCTGTTTTTT
CDR3: CAWRRRGFNGELFF

V: TRBV10-3
length: 14
J: TRBJ2-5
size: .
D: .
DNA: TGTGCCATCAGTAGGGGGGGCGCAGAAGAGACCCAGTACTTC
CDR3: CAISRGGAEETQYF

V: TRBV10-3
length: 14
J: TRBJ1-2
size: .
D: .
DNA: TGTGCCATCAGTGAGTCCGCAGGGATCTATGGCTACACCTTC
CDR3: CAISESAGIYGYTF

V: TRBV6-6
length: 15
J: TRBJ1-1
size: few
D: .
DNA: TGTGCCAGCAGTTCCTATGGACAAACAAACACTGAAGCTTTCTTT
CDR3: CASSSYGQTNTEAFF

V: TRBV27
length: 16
J: TRBJ1-2
size: .
D: TRBD1
DNA: TGTGCCAGCAAATTAGAGGGCAAAACAGGGGTCTATGGCTACACCTTC
CDR3: CASKLEGKTGVYGYTF

V: TRBV3-1/TRBV3-2
length: 14
J: TRBJ1-5
size: few
D: .
DNA: TGTGCCAGCAGCCAAGGGACTCTCGGTTCGACCCAGCATTTT
CDR3: CASSQGTLGSTQHF

V: TRBV3-1/TRBV3-2
length: 19
J: TRBJ1-5
size: .
D: TRBD1
DNA: TGTGCCAGCAGCCAAGATTTCGAGGACAGGGAGCCTGGCAATCAGCCCCAGCATTTT
CDR3: CASSQDFEDREPGNQPQHF

V: TRBV4-1
length: 15
J: TRBJ2-2
size: .
D: TRBD2
DNA: TGCGCCAGCAACTTGAGACTAGCGGTCACCGGGGAGCTGTTTTTT
CDR3: CASNLRLAVTGELFF

V: TRBV9
length: 16
J: TRBJ2-2
size: .
D: TRBD2
DNA: TGTGCCAGCTCCCTGGGACTAGCCACTTACACCGGGGAGCTGTTTTTT
CDR3: CASSLGLATYTGELFF

V: TRBV9
length: 15
J: TRBJ2-7
size: .
D: TRBD2
DNA: TGTGCCAGCAGCGTAGCTAGCGGGGGGGCCTACGAGCAGTACTTC
CDR3: CASSVASGGAYEQYF

V: TRBV2
length: 11
J: TRBJ1-1
size: .
D: .
DNA: TGTGCCAGCAGTATACAGAACCGAGCTTTCTTT
CDR3: CASSIQNRAFF

V: TRBV5-5
length: 14
J: TRBJ1-6
size: .
D: TRBD1
DNA: TGTGCCAGCAGCCCCCAGGGGGGATATTCACCCCTCCACTTT
CDR3: CASSPQGGYSPLHF

V: TRBV7-2
length: 14
J: TRBJ1-1
size: .
D: .
DNA: TGTGCCAGCAGCTTAGTGGGGGGGAACACTGAAGCTTTCTTT
CDR3: CASSLVGGNTEAFF

V: TRBV28
length: 14
J: TRBJ1-5
size: .
D: .
DNA: TGTGCCAGCCGACTGATTGGAGGCAATCAGCCCCAGCATTTT
CDR3: CASRLIGGNQPQHF

V: TRBV30
length: 16
J: TRBJ2-2
size: .
D: TRBD2
DNA: TGTGCCTGGAGCGGACTAGCGGGACTGGTCGGTGGGGAGCTGTTTTTT
CDR3: CAWSGLAGLVGGELFF

V: TRBV11-2
length: 15
J: TRBJ1-3
size: .
D: .
DNA: TGTGCCAGCAGCTTGGAGGGGACCTCTGGAAACACCATATATTTT
CDR3: CASSLEGTSGNTIYF

V: TRBV12-3/TRBV12-4
length: 11
J: TRBJ2-1
size: .
D: TRBD2
DNA: TGTGCCAGCACAGCGGGAGTTGGTCAGTTCTTC
CDR3: CASTAGVGQFF

V: TRBV30
length: 11
J: TRBJ1-1
size: few
D: .
DNA: TGTGCCTGGACCCGGCTCCGAGGGGCTTTCTTT
CDR3: CAWTRLRGAFF

V: TRBV2
length: 14
J: TRBJ1-1
size: once
D: TRBD1
DNA: TGTGCCAGCCGGGGAGGGACAGGGGACACTGAAGCTTTCTTT
CDR3: CASRGGTGDTEAFF

V: TRBV3-1/TRBV3-2
length: 17
J: TRBJ2-7
size: .
D: TRBD2
DNA: TGTGCCAGCAGCCAAGTGCGGGGCGTTACTAGCGGGAACGAGCAGTACTTC
CDR3: CASSQVRGVTSGNEQYF

V: TRBV29-1
length: 15
J: TRBJ1-1
size: .
D: .
DNA: TGCAGCGTTGTGGGGGAGTCAGGGGTCTTCCCTGAAGCTTTCTTT
CDR3: CSVVGESGVFPEAFF

V: TRBV27
length: 14
J: TRBJ1-6
size: .
D: .
DNA: TGTGCCAGCACGGTCCGGGGGGCCTATTCACCCCTCCACTTT
CDR3: CASTVRGAYSPLHF

V: TRBV18
length: 17
J: TRBJ1-1
size: .
D: .
DNA: TGTGCCAGCTCACCAACCAAGGGATCGGTCGGGGACACTGAAGCTTTCTTT
CDR3: CASSPTKGSVGDTEAFF

V: TRBV30
length: 13
J: TRBJ2-5
size: .
D: .
DNA: TGTGCCTGGAGTGTACCAGGGCCAGAGACCCAGTACTTC
CDR3: CAWSVPGPETQYF

V: TRBV9
length: 14
J: TRBJ2-7
size: .
D: TRBD1
DNA: TGTGCCAGCAGCCTCCGGACAGGGGGCGACGAGCAGTACTTC
CDR3: CASSLRTGGDEQYF

V: TRBV30
length: 15
J: TRBJ1-2
size: .
D: TRBD1
DNA: TGTGCCTGGAGTGTGACAGGGGCTGGATCGGAAGGCTACACCTTC
CDR3: CAWSVTGAGSEGYTF

V: TRBV5-6
length: 15
J: TRBJ1-2
size: .
D: .
DNA: TGTGCCAGCAGCGTGTCATTTACAGGGAACTATGGCTACACCTTC
CDR3: CASSVSFTGNYGYTF

V: TRBV12-3/TRBV12-4
length: 13
J: TRBJ1-6
size: .
D: .
DNA: TGTGCCAGCAGCCTCTCGGGTAATTCACCCCTCCACTTT
CDR3: CASSLSGNSPLHF

V: TRBV14
length: 13
J: TRBJ1-1
size: .
D: .
DNA: TGTGCCAGCAGCCAAGATCGGGGAATGGGGGCTTTCTTT
CDR3: CASSQDRGMGAFF

V: TRBV7-9
length: 13
J: TRBJ1-1
size: .
D: .
DNA: TGTGCCAGCAGCTCCCAGGGTGGCACTGAAGCTTTCTTT
CDR3: CASSSQGGTEAFF

V: TRBV7-6
length: 14
J: TRBJ2-7
size: .
D: .
DNA: TGTGCCAGCAGCTCGCTATTAAGCTCCTACGAGCAGTACTTC
CDR3: CASSSLLSSYEQYF

V: TRBV18
length: 13
J: TRBJ2-5
size: few
D: .
DNA: TGTGCCAGCTCACCCTCAGGTTGGGAGACCCAGTACTTC
CDR3: CASSPSGWETQYF

V: TRBV19
length: 14
J: TRBJ2-1
size: .
D: TRBD2
DNA: TGTGCCAGTCAACCGGGACTAGAGCGCGATGAGCAGTTCTTC
CDR3: CASQPGLERDEQFF

V: TRBV2
length: 13
J: TRBJ2-7
size: .
D: .
DNA: TGTGCCGGGAAAACAGGGAAGCCCTACGAGCAGTACTTC
CDR3: CAGKTGKPYEQYF

V: TRBV5-8
length: 12
J: TRBJ1-5
size: .
D: .
DNA: TGTGCCAGCAGCCCTTTGAATCAGCCCCAGCATTTT
CDR3: CASSPLNQPQHF

V: TRBV28
length: 15
J: TRBJ1-1
size: .
D: .
DNA: TGTGCCAGCAGTTTATCCCGGAGCCCACGCGGTGAAGCTTTCTTT
CDR3: CASSLSRSPRGEAFF

V: TRBV5-1
length: 17
J: TRBJ2-5
size: .
D: TRBD2
DNA: TGCGCCAGCAGCCCCGGGACTAGCACGCGTGTTGGTGAGACCCAGTACTTC
CDR3: CASSPGTSTRVGETQYF

V: TRBV2
length: 12
J: TRBJ2-5
size: .
D: .
DNA: TGTGCCAGTCGGGGAGACCAAGAGACCCAGTACTTC
CDR3: CASRGDQETQYF

V: TRBV7-8
length: 13
J: TRBJ1-6
size: .
D: .
DNA: TGTGCCAGCAACGAGTCGAGGGATTCACCCCTCCACTTT
CDR3: CASNESRDSPLHF

V: TRBV7-9
length: 13
J: TRBJ2-5
size: .
D: TRBD2
DNA: TGTGCCAGCAGCTTAGGGACTAGCGGGAGAAAGTACTTC
CDR3: CASSLGTSGRKYF

V: TRBV2
length: 15
J: TRBJ2-2
size: .
D: TRBD1
DNA: TGTGCCAGCAGGGTCGACAGGGTTGTCACCGGGGAGCTGTTTTTT
CDR3: CASRVDRVVTGELFF

V: TRBV11-3
length: 13
J: TRBJ2-3
size: once
D: .
DNA: TGTGCCAGCAGCTTAGCCCCCCAAGATACGCAGTATTTT
CDR3: CASSLAPQDTQYF

V: TRBV5-1
length: 12
J: TRBJ2-1
size: once
D: .
DNA: TGCGCCAGCAGCGCAGAAGGGGATGAGCAGTTCTTC
CDR3: CASSAEGDEQFF

V: TRBV7-8
length: 15
J: TRBJ1-1
size: .
D: .
DNA: TGTGCCAGCAGCCAGACGACAACCATAAACACTGAAGCTTTCTTT
CDR3: CASSQTTTINTEAFF

V: TRBV24-1
length: 15
J: TRBJ1-1
size: few
D: TRBD1
DNA: TGTGCCACCAGTGATTCAGGGGGCACGAACACTGAAGCTTTCTTT
CDR3: CATSDSGGTNTEAFF